The present T cell receptor beta chain was sequenced within a study of blood T cell repertoires in COVID-19. In the study overall: Whether acute or convalescent, the COVID-19 samples came from the United States, Italy and Spain. In each case, the material was cDNA or gDNA derived from T cells, B-cell-depleted T cells, or PBMCs.

V shed 2 bases and J shed 4 bases, with 17 bases lying between them. This CDR3 contains 16 residues. Germline V gene sequence: CDR1 SGHTA, CDR2 FQGTGA. Clones were read by immunoSEQ multiplex PCR, and TCRdb kept only the in-frame ones, dropping some. The repertoire holds some 80,000 clones, with approximately 80% as singletons. The chain combines TRBV7-3 with TRBJ1-2, with a tentative D call TRBD1 (6 bases). This clonotype was obtained from a woman in her forties with active or convalescent COVID-19. Material for sequencing was peripheral blood. Here the CDR3 reads CASSLAPGVGAYGYTF. As DNA, the CDR3 is TGTGCCAGCAGCTTAGCCCCAGGGGTGGGGGCCTATGGCTACACCTTC. Full variable domain (remainder filled in from reference TRBV7-3 and TRBJ1-2): GAGVSQTPSNKVTEKGKYVELRCDPISGHTALYWYRQSLGQGPEFLIYFQGTGAADDSGLPNDRFFAVRPEGSVSTLKIQRTERGDSAVYLCASSLAPGVGAYGYTFGSGTRLTVV.